A selection of T cell receptor beta chains follows, all from one sample in a study of T cells in Graves' hyperthyroidism and ophthalmopathy. MiXCR, applied by TCRdb to the multiplex PCR reads, yields one record per CDR3 protein. The sample gives about 640,000 distinct CDR3 sequences, 20% of which show up once; around a third is in the top ten. Sequences were obtained from blood. These receptor sequences come from a man aged 25 to 40 with Graves' ophthalmopathy. Both conserved end residues are part of each CDR3. D genes are given only for firm matches. Some rows mark clone size as missing; the rest say once, few, many or name a class of expanded clone.

d_call j_call clone_size v_call cdr3_nt cdr3_aa
NA TRBJ2-7 once TRBV20-1 TGCAGTGCTAGTAGGGACACCTTATGGGAGCAGTACTTC CSASRDTLWEQYF
TRBD1 TRBJ2-7 few TRBV11-2 TGTGCCAGCAGCCTCCGGGACAGGGGCAAAGAGCAGTACTTC CASSLRDRGKEQYF
NA TRBJ2-3 many TRBV28 TGTGCCAGCGCCCCCCCTACAGGGAAACCCACCACAGATACGCAGTATTTT CASAPPTGKPTTDTQYF
TRBD1 TRBJ2-7 many TRBV28 TGTGCCAGCAGCCGCCCGGGACAGAGCTCCTACGAGCAGTACTTC CASSRPGQSSYEQYF
NA TRBJ1-1 few TRBV7-2 TGTGCCAGCAGCTTAGGGGCCGCCATGAACACTGAAGCTTTCTTT CASSLGAAMNTEAFF
TRBD2 TRBJ2-2 NA TRBV7-2 TGTGCCAGCAGCTTCACCCTGGTTTCGCGGGAGGACCCTTCCACCGGGGAGCTGTTTTTT CASSFTLVSREDPSTGELFF
NA TRBJ2-5 many TRBV18 TGTGCCAGCTCACCGAGCTCCCAAGAGACCCAGTACTTC CASSPSSQETQYF
NA TRBJ2-7 NA TRBV29-1 TGCAGCGTTTCAACGCATGGCTCCTACGAGCAGTACTTC CSVSTHGSYEQYF
NA TRBJ2-7 NA TRBV6-2/TRBV6-3 TGTGCCAGCGGACAGACCTACGAGCAGTACTTC CASGQTYEQYF
TRBD1 TRBJ1-1 NA TRBV19 TGTGCCACCCGGGACAGGGGGCAGAGCACTGAAGCTTTCTTT CATRDRGQSTEAFF
TRBD2 TRBJ2-7 many TRBV12-3/TRBV12-4 TGTGCCAGCACCTTAGCGGGAGTCGCTTACGAGCAGTACTTC CASTLAGVAYEQYF
NA TRBJ2-1 many TRBV18 TGTGCCAGCTCACCAGGTTTGGCTAGCATTAATGAGCAGTTCTTC CASSPGLASINEQFF
NA TRBJ1-1 many TRBV30 TGTGCCTGGAGTGTAGTGGGGGCAGGGCGGAACACTGAAGCTTTCTTT CAWSVVGAGRNTEAFF
NA TRBJ2-3 few TRBV12-3/TRBV12-4 TGTGCCAGCAGTTTTGAGCCGGGGGCGGCAGATACGCAGTATTTT CASSFEPGAADTQYF
NA TRBJ1-1 many TRBV27 TGTGCCAGCAGTTTTAAGGGGGGCATGGACACTGAAGCTTTCTTT CASSFKGGMDTEAFF
TRBD2 TRBJ2-2 many TRBV11-2 TGTGCCAGCAGGCCCCAAGGCGGGGGCACCGGGGAGCTGTTTTTT CASRPQGGGTGELFF
TRBD1 TRBJ2-7 few TRBV20-1 TGCAGTGCTGGGGACAGGGGGCGCAGCGCCTACGAGCAGTACTTC CSAGDRGRSAYEQYF
NA TRBJ2-7 NA TRBV2 TGTGCCAGCAGCGCCGCCGGGGCTTTCTCCTACGAGCAGTACTTC CASSAAGAFSYEQYF
NA TRBJ1-3 few TRBV7-9 TGTGCCTTCGGGGGGCCAAGCTCTGGAAACACCATATATTTT CAFGGPSSGNTIYF
NA TRBJ2-3 many TRBV24-1 TGTGCCACCAGTGATTTCGACAGTTCTAGCACAGATACGCAGTATTTT CATSDFDSSSTDTQYF
NA TRBJ2-1 NA TRBV27 TGTGCCAGCAGGGGGACAGAACTAGCGAACTCCTACAATGAGCAGTTCTTC CASRGTELANSYNEQFF
NA TRBJ2-6 few TRBV4-3 TGCGCCAGCAGCCAAGTCCACTCTGGGGCCAACGTCCTGACTTTC CASSQVHSGANVLTF